This TCR beta chain was sequenced for a study of blood T cell repertoires in COVID-19. Some clones are missing from TCRdb's copy, which holds only in-frame ones; the method was immunoSEQ multiplex PCR. The repertoire holds 110,000 to 150,000 clones, with 88% as singletons. CDR1 is KGHDR, CDR2 SFDVKD, per germline. The CDR3 totals 13 residues. With 6 bases clipped from V and 6 bases from J, the junction kept 3 bases outside the gene matches. Material: peripheral blood. The chain is built from TRBV24-1 and TRBJ2-7; 11 bases fit TRBD2. The sequence was collected from a man in his forties or fifties with active or convalescent COVID-19. The CDR3: CATSLAGGGEQYF. The DNA of the CDR3 is TGTGCCACCAGTCTAGCGGGAGGTGGCGAGCAGTACTTC.